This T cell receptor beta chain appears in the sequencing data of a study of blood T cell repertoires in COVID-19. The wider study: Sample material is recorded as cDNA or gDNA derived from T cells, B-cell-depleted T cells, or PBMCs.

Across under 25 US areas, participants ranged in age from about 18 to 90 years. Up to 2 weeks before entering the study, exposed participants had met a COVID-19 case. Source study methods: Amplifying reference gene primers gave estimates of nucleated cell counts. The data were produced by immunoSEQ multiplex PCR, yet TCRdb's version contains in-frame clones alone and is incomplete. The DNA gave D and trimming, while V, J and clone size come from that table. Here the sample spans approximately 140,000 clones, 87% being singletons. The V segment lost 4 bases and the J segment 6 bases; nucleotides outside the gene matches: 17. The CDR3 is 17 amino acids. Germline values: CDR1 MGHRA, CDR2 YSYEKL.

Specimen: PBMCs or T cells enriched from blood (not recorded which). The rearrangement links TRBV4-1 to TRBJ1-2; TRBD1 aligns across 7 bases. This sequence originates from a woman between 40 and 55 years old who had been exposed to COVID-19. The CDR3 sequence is CASSLFSGGVVVDGYTF. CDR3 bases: TGCGCCAGCAGCCTATTCTCAGGGGGAGTAGTAGTGGATGGCTACACCTTC.